A single sample gave rise to the 24 T cell receptor beta chains below, sequenced in a study of blood T cells in healthy people across ages. A sample-barcoded 5' primer and a J-beta primer mix were used in a second PCR of roughly 7 to 11 cycles. TCRdb fed the 5' RACE reads into MiXCR, producing one record per CDR3 protein. The sample lists 600,000 to 650,000 distinct CDR3 sequences; roughly 50% were seen once. The sample taken for sequencing was blood. These receptors were taken from a man aged 60 to 69 in good health.

This sequence joins TRBV20-1 and TRBJ2-5; tentative D call: TRBD1 (7 bases). Germline V lookup: CDR1 DFQATT, CDR2 SNEGSKA (reference sequence). With 1 base removed from V and 0 bases from J, the gap between germline ends came to 12 bases. The CDR3 contains 15 residues. The CDR3 reads CSARGRGQHQETQYF. The CDR3 coding sequence is TGCAGTGCTAGAGGGAGGGGGCAGCACCAAGAGACCCAGTACTTC.

The J gene is TRBJ1-3, the V gene TRBV11-2, with 7 bases matching TRBD1. Trimming took 5 bases from V and 7 from J; bases not matched to a gene: 5. The CDR3 runs 13 residues. Germline CDR1 is SGHAT and CDR2 is FQNNGV. The CDR3 nucleotides are TGTGCCAGCAGCCTCGACAGGGCGAACACCATATATTTT. Encoded protein: CASSLDRANTIYF.

This sequence joins TRBV20-1 and TRBJ2-5; 7 nucleotides align to TRBD2. There are 14 residues in the CDR3. The germline CDR1 and CDR2 sequences are DFQATT and SNEGSKA (reference sequence). The trim removed 6 bases at V and 5 bases at J, leaving 12 bases unmatched. CDR3 nucleotides: TGCAGTGCCCTTCGTAGGAGCGGGGACGAGACCCAGTACTTC. Protein product: CSALRRSGDETQYF.

This clonotype was seen more than once but under ten times. The chain joins TRBV13 to TRBJ1-4; possibly TRBD1 for D (5 bases). Trimming removed 2 bases from V and 6 bases from J, with 10 bases in between. The CDR3 has 14 amino acids. The germline CDR1 and CDR2 sequences are PRHDT and FYEKMQ (reference sequence). The CDR3 loop is CASSLWGFDEKLFF. The CDR3 DNA follows: TGTGCCAGCAGCTTATGGGGGTTCGATGAAAAACTGTTTTTT.

The V and J genes are TRBV7-9 and TRBJ2-1, with 11 bases identical to TRBD1. V trimming: 5 bases; J trimming: 3 bases; junction bases outside the gene matches: 9. CDR1 and CDR2 (germline): SEHNR, FQNEAQ (reference sequence). The CDR3 is made up of 17 amino acids. CDR3 loop: CASSPRWDRGSYNEQFF. The CDR3 nucleotides read TGTGCCAGCAGCCCCCGGTGGGACAGGGGGAGCTACAATGAGCAGTTCTTC.

The chain has TRBV29-1 and TRBJ1-1; D not certain. The CDR3 is made up of 14 amino acids. Germline V gives CDR1 SQVTM, CDR2 ANQGSEA. The V end was cut by 0 bases, the J end by 4 bases, with 12 bases between. The DNA of the CDR3 is TGCAGCGTTGAAGATGTTCCGGGGAGCACTGAAGCTTTCTTT. Translating it yields CSVEDVPGSTEAFF.

The J gene is TRBJ2-5, the V gene TRBV4-1; TRBD1 might be the D (6 bases). This CDR3 comprises 16 residues. Germline CDR1 and CDR2: MGHRA and YSYEKL. V lost 4 bases, J lost 2 bases, and 17 bases lay in between. CDR3 nucleotides: TGCGCCAGCAGCCCTTCCCAACAGGGAAGACAAGAGACCCAGTACTTC. The encoded protein is CASSPSQQGRQETQYF.

A remark on this clonotype: It is unclear where the CDR3 begins or ends on the DNA, so no DNA is shown, and the CDR3 is as TCRdb lists it. V usage is TRBV10-3 and J usage is TRBJ2-5; TRBD1, the table's D call, lacks a check against the DNA. Germline values: CDR1 ENHRY, CDR2 SYGVKD. The CDR3 adds up to 21 amino acids, both ends counted. Here the CDR3 reads CAISLGQGTYGYTFGAGTKYF.

The chain carries TRBV29-1 and TRBJ2-3, with TRBD2 matching 12 bases. V lost 7 bases to trimming and J lost 1 base; unmatched junction nucleotides: 6. Germline values: CDR1 SQVTM, CDR2 ANQGSEA. The CDR3 spans 15 residues. The CDR3 is CSASGLAGRTDTQYF. DNA for the CDR3: TGCAGCGCATCCGGACTAGCGGGGCGCACAGATACGCAGTATTTT.

CDR3 in DNA: TGTGCCAGCAGCGTAGCCCTTCGAGAGACCCAGTACTTC. Translating it yields CASSVALRETQYF. The V call is TRBV9, the J call TRBJ2-5; D gene unclear. Deletions cut 0 bases from V and 4 bases from J, with 7 bases between. The V gene's germline CDR1 is SGDLS and CDR2 YYNGEE. The CDR3 runs 13 residues. Together with reference TRBV9 and TRBJ2-5, the CDR3 gives the full variable domain: DSGVTQTPKHLITATGQRVTLRCSPRSGDLSVYWYQQSLDQGLQFLIQYYNGEERAKGNILERFSAQQFPDLHSELNLSSLELGDSALYFCASSVALRETQYFGPGTRLLVL.

The chain uses TRBV20-1 and TRBJ2-7; D remains ambiguous. V was shortened by 6 bases and J by 6 bases, with 18 bases between the two germline ends. Germline V CDR1 and CDR2: DFQATT, SNEGSKA (reference sequence). The CDR3 runs to 13 residues. The CDR3 DNA reads as TGCAGTGCCCTACATCGAGGCTGGGGCGAGCAGTACTTC. This sequence encodes CSALHRGWGEQYF.

The rearrangement uses TRBV3-1 and TRBJ2-2; the match to TRBD2 covers 15 bases. CDR1 LGHDT and CDR2 YNNKEL come from the germline V gene (reference sequence). CDR3 size: 18 residues. With V trimmed by 3 bases and J by 0 bases, 2 bases remained unmatched. CDR3 amino acids: CASSQGTSGGTNTGELFF. The CDR3 DNA is TGTGCCAGCAGCCAGGGGACTAGCGGGGGGACGAACACCGGGGAGCTGTTTTTT.

The chain recombines TRBV29-1 with TRBJ2-7; D may be TRBD1 or TRBD2 (5 bases each). The CDR3 has 14 amino acids. The ends were cut back, 4 bases at V and 0 bases at J, with 13 bases in the middle. Looked up from germline, CDR1 is SQVTM and CDR2 is ANQGSEA. CDR3 DNA sequence: TGCAGCGTTGGTGGGGGTGGAAGCTCCTACGAGCAGTACTTC. The encoded protein is CSVGGGGSSYEQYF.

The CDR3 DNA reads TGTGCCAGCAGCAGCCCGGGTGCGGGGGTTGACAATGAGCAGTTCTTC. Translated: CASSSPGAGVDNEQFF. The chain uses TRBV21-1 and TRBJ2-1; the table's D call, TRBD1, has no DNA check behind it. TRBV21-1 is an annotated pseudogene. This CDR3 contains 16 residues.

This clonotype was observed a few times. The V gene is TRBV13, the J gene TRBJ2-1; 9 bases map to TRBD1. CDR3 length equals 15 residues. CDR1 and CDR2 (germline): PRHDT, FYEKMQ (reference sequence). J lost 7 bases, V lost 3 bases, and 7 bases had no gene match. CDR3: CASSFTGGILNEQFF. DNA for the CDR3: TGTGCCAGCAGCTTCACAGGGGGCATTTTGAATGAGCAGTTCTTC.

V usage is TRBV20-1 and J usage is TRBJ1-2; 8 bases are a match to TRBD1. Germline V gene sequence: CDR1 DFQATT, CDR2 SNEGSKA (reference sequence). The CDR3 runs to 15 residues. The V gene end was trimmed by 5 bases and the J gene end by 1 base; junction bases not matched to a gene: 9. The CDR3 region has the DNA TGCAGTGCTCCGGACAGGGTCCCTATTAACTATGGCTACACCTTC. This gives the protein CSAPDRVPINYGYTF.

The rearrangement links TRBV6-5 to TRBJ2-7; D possibly corresponds to TRBD2 (5 bases). V lost 6 bases to trimming and J lost 3 bases, with 21 bases between them. The CDR3 covers 16 residues. CDR1 and CDR2 (germline): MNHEY, SVGAGI. This CDR3 is CASRIKSGFNLYEQYF. The DNA for the CDR3 is TGTGCCAGCAGGATAAAATCGGGGTTCAACCTCTACGAGCAGTACTTC.

The V and J genes are TRBV5-1 and TRBJ2-3; D is uncertain. Germline V gene sequence: CDR1 SGHRS, CDR2 YFSETQ. The ends were cut back, 2 bases at V and 2 bases at J, with 9 bases in the middle. The CDR3 sequence is 14 residues long. CDR3 loop: CASSFDSPTDTQYF. The DNA of the CDR3 is TGCGCCAGCAGCTTTGACTCGCCCACAGATACGCAGTATTTT.

This clonotype was observed a few times. The V gene is TRBV4-2, the J gene TRBJ2-1; TRBD1 might be the D (6 bases). The CDR3 runs to 13 residues. Per the germline V gene, CDR1 is LGHNA and CDR2 is YNFKEQ. Trimming took off 3 bases at V and 8 bases at J, with 11 bases between the two ends. CDR3 coding DNA: TGTGCCAGCAGCCATAGAGAGGGGGATGAGCAGTTCTTC. Protein product: CASSHREGDEQFF.

This chain joins TRBV5-1 and TRBJ2-3; 8 positions agree with TRBD2. The ends lost 1 base at V and 0 bases at J; junction bases unmatched: 7. The CDR3 loop spans 17 amino acids. Germline CDR1 and CDR2: SGHRS and YFSETQ. Written as DNA, the CDR3 is TGCGCCAGCAGCTTGTTACGGGGGGGCAGCAGCACAGATACGCAGTATTTT. Its protein product is CASSLLRGGSSTDTQYF.

This clonotype has a single count. The V call is TRBV5-1, the J call TRBJ2-3, with D hard to call. In germline, CDR1 is SGHRS, CDR2 YFSETQ. V lost 4 bases and J lost 2, with 14 bases in between. The CDR3 contains 15 residues. CDR3 nucleotide sequence: TGCGCCAGCAGCGGCCCGGGCAGGACCACAGATACGCAGTATTTT. It translates to CASSGPGRTTDTQYF.

This clonotype has just a few counts. The gene calls are TRBV3-1 and TRBJ2-1, with D possibly being TRBD1 (5 bases). Trimming left V 0 bases short and J 8 bases short, with 11 bases between. The CDR3 runs to 14 residues. The germline V gene has CDR1 LGHDT and CDR2 YNNKEL (reference sequence). DNA for the CDR3: TGTGCCAGCAGCCAAGATTATAGGGGCTATGAGCAGTTCTTC. Translated, it gives CASSQDYRGYEQFF.

This sequence joins TRBV2 and TRBJ2-5; no firm D call. Germline V CDR1 and CDR2: SNHLY, FYNNEI. V lost 7 bases and J lost 5, with 11 bases in between. The CDR3 is made up of 12 amino acids. CDR3 nucleotide sequence: TGTGCCAGCACCTATGTCGGGGAGACCCAGTACTTC. Its protein product is CASTYVGETQYF.

The rearrangement uses TRBV11-1 and TRBJ2-1; D gene ambiguous. CDR1 is SGHAT, CDR2 FQDESV, per germline (reference sequence). Trimming took off 5 bases at V and 2 bases at J, with 7 bases between the two ends. The CDR3 totals 13 residues. As DNA, the CDR3 is TGTGCCAGCAGCGGTGACACCTACAATGAGCAGTTCTTC. Its protein product is CASSGDTYNEQFF.